This T cell receptor beta chain was sequenced during a study of regulatory T cells in long-lasting Graves disease (dated by TCRdb to about 2021). About the investigation overall: Newly diagnosed Graves' disease patients had taken antithyroid drugs for less than 3 months. This study used TCR sequencing and RNA sequencing of peripheral blood to compare persistent Graves' disease patients against newly diagnosed Graves' disease patients. A total of roughly 33 samples underwent TCR sequencing: about 13 from persistent and roughly 20 from newly diagnosed Graves' disease patients. The study was registered as a clinical trial and conducted in China.

The table lists this clonotype with a few counts. Its recognized antigen is unknown. No much larger clone exists at a distance of one base, and base qualities are not known. The time point label of this sample denotes: newly diagnosed GD, antithyroid drugs for less than 3 months. For both TCR sequencing and RNA sequencing, RNA was extracted from PBMCs using TRIzol. Graves' disease was diagnosed according to American Thyroid Association guidelines. Patients were recruited from an endocrinology department in Xi'an, China. From each patient, approximately 9 milliliters of peripheral blood was collected into an EDTA anticoagulant tube. Ficoll Paque Plus density gradient separation was used to isolate PBMCs, and no further T cell sorting was performed. An Agilent 2100 Bioanalyzer and agarose gel were used to assess RNA quality, and a NanoDrop 2000 was used to measure RNA concentration. The CDR3 measures 14 amino acids from cysteine to phenylalanine. Only the CDR3 region is kept as DNA, spanning 42 bases read in frame from base 1. The V end loses 5 bases and the J end loses 0 bases, and a stretch of 13 bases separates them. Based on the germline V gene (reference sequence), the CDR1 and CDR2 sequences are DFQATT and SNEGSKA.

Broad study findings and their caveats: Patients with persistent disease shared more public clonotypes (around 3,000) than newly diagnosed patients did (approximately 990). Lower TCR Shannon entropy and fewer highly expanded clones were observed in persistent Graves' disease patients than in newly diagnosed patients, which suggested clonal expansion. Persistent disease showed preferential use of TRBV28, TRBJ1-2 and TRBJ2-5, whereas newly diagnosed disease favored TRBV20-1 and TRBJ2-1. The authors acknowledged the small sample size as a limitation that may reduce accuracy. Because the primary lesion, thyroid tissue, could not be accessed, the study looked at peripheral blood alone. Sequencing and analysis were restricted to the TCR beta chain.

Receptors were amplified or captured by multiplex PCR. The run used an Illumina HiSeq 4000. TCR beta libraries were built with iRepertoire HTBI primers and Arm-PCR amplification of CDR3 regions. Before sequencing, the PCR products went through gel purification. The source study handled its data this way. Gene usage analysis of CDR3 amino acid clonotypes used the 62 TRBV and around 14 TRBJ segments found across samples. Filtered high-quality paired reads were merged into contigs using COPE and FqMerger. BLAST was used to align contigs to the IMGT TRBV, TRBD and TRBJ reference genes, and CDR3 was defined following IMGT. Any clonotype with a frequency above 0.1% was classified as a highly expanded clone. Shannon entropy served as the measure of repertoire diversity, while the Gini coefficient captured V-J evenness. Clonotypes shared by more than one individual were considered public. TCRdb reran the public reads through fastp at Q25 and MiXCR, keeping productive beta chains. Rows with a matching CDR3 protein are joined into one entry that keeps the most common DNA and genes. Here the V and J calls rest on TCRdb's processing, not on the authors' analysis. This sample comprises about 330,000 distinct CDR3 sequences, under 20% of them detected only once. The ten largest clones add up to 20% of the sample.

Separately, the same data were catalogued under a study of T cells in Graves' hyperthyroidism and ophthalmopathy. The second publication reports: Stable Graves' hyperthyroidism was defined as no progression to ophthalmopathy during 18 months of follow-up. The hyperthyroidism patients were between 18 and 65 years old and newly diagnosed, with a disease duration of less than 2 months. Patients with uncontrolled infections, other autoimmune diseases, pregnancy or lactation were excluded. Diagnoses were established on the basis of clinical symptoms, serum thyroxine and TRAb, thyroid ultrasound, and orbital computed tomography. A first-round RT-PCR of the TCR CDR3 used the HTBI primer set with the Qiagen OneStep RT-PCR kit. Most expanded thyroid clonotypes (frequency above 0.001) were also detected in blood, a finding suggesting that blood repertoires may reflect thyroid immune responses. In cross-validation, a model built on a 13 V-J signature told ophthalmopathy apart from stable hyperthyroidism with over 85% sensitivity and about 81% specificity, and in testing the same model reached 80%/75%. In validation, progression to ophthalmopathy was predicted by the model with roughly 71% sensitivity and 72.22% specificity, a median of roughly 6 months before onset. A discovery cohort of about a hundred patients, roughly 45 with Graves' ophthalmopathy and 55 to 60 with stable Graves' hyperthyroidism, was used to find distinguishing TCR V-J signatures. Prospective prediction of ophthalmopathy was tested in an independent validation cohort consisting of some 20 hyperthyroidism patients and around 16 patients who later progressed to ophthalmopathy. The approximately 98 discovery patients were randomly divided into training and test sets at a 7:3 ratio. In about six Graves' hyperthyroidism patients, the study also compared T-cell repertoires from thyroid tissue with T-cell repertoires from blood. Following sampling, methimazole starting at 30 mg daily was given to hyperthyroidism patients, and high-dose intravenous methylprednisolone was given to ophthalmopathy patients. Libraries were constructed in a second round of multiplex PCR, after which size selection and purification were performed. The libraries were sequenced on an Illumina HiSeq2000 using paired-end 100 bp reads. SOAPnuke was used to process the raw data, with reads discarded if the reads contained adapters or uncalled bases, had a mean Phred below 15, or lacked an exact constant-primer or identifier match. High-quality paired reads were merged with COPE v1.2.5, and unique nucleotide sequences were defined as clonotypes. MiTCR v1.1 was used to align clonotypes to the IMGT TRBV, TRBD and TRBJ reference segments. The analysis was restricted to V-J combinations with a frequency above 0.0001, which together covered 98% to 99.2% of the repertoires. A TCS score was defined as the ratio between F50 (clonal expansion) and ExV (chaos), using BLOSUM62-based TCRdist between CDR3 peptides within each V-J. Welch's t-statistics and random forest reduced some 510 V-J features to 10 to 15, which were used in a naive Bayes classifier (R e1071). No statistical method was used to set the sample size in advance, and investigators knew the group allocation. The paper describes TCR Vbeta CDR3 sequencing of 135 peripheral blood samples, made up of 43 ophthalmopathy patients, roughly 72 hyperthyroidism patients and roughly 17 progressor patients.

The sample in question was peripheral blood mononuclear cells (PBMCs), obtained at new diagnosis, from a patient treated with antithyroid drugs. The receptor comes from a young woman with Graves disease. Donor details come from another sample of the same person, matched by shared clones. The chain is encoded by TRBV20-1 joined to TRBJ1-1; TRBD1 is a possible D gene, resting on 5 matching bases. The CDR3 loop reads CSAGDRGMNTEAFF. The bases are TGCAGTGCTGGGGATAGGGGCATGAACACTGAAGCTTTCTTT.